The T cell receptor (beta chain) under discussion was sequenced for a study of blood T cell repertoires in COVID-19. On the study more broadly: In each case, the material was cDNA or gDNA derived from T cells, B-cell-depleted T cells, or PBMCs.

The junction had 2 bases not matched to a gene; V was cut back by 3 bases and J by 5 bases. Looked up from germline, CDR1 is SGHRS and CDR2 is YFSETQ. This CDR3 is 12 amino acids long. In the authors' methods: Amplifying reference gene primers gave estimates of nucleated cell counts. The data were produced by immunoSEQ multiplex PCR, yet TCRdb's version contains in-frame clones alone and is incomplete. From that table come the V and J calls and clone size; the DNA was used to work out D and trimming. The sample includes 80,000 or so clones, about 86% seen only once; the top ten take about 45%. This clonotype originated in a man aged 80 or over with acute or convalescent COVID-19. The genes are TRBV5-1 and TRBJ2-7; 7 positions match TRBD1. The source material was peripheral blood. The CDR3 nucleotides read TGCGCCAGCAGCTCGACAGGGAACGAGCAGTACTTC. Translating gives CASSSTGNEQYF.